This T cell receptor (beta chain) came from a study of CD8 T cells in ankylosing spondylitis. Study-wide points: Relatively scarce in peripheral blood, disease-linked clones were CD8+. A TCR beta motif of about eight highly homologous variants seemed to mark ankylosing spondylitis blood. Reportedly, disease-linked clones are significantly enriched in ankylosing spondylitis patients' matched synovial fluid.

Each TCR beta library was made by quantitative 5'-RACE that incorporated molecular barcodes. TCRdb independently ran MiXCR on the 5' RACE reads; one entry per CDR3 protein. The profile shows about 840,000 distinct CDR3 sequences, around 11% of them singletons. The V gene lost 2 bases and the J gene lost 7 bases, with 4 bases spanning the gap. This CDR3 has 11 amino acids. Looked up from germline, CDR1 is MDHEN and CDR2 is SYDVKM. A note on this clonotype: Its target is not known.

Sequenced material: blood, either unsorted or a sorted T cell fraction (not recorded which). The receptor was isolated from a male donor with ankylosing spondylitis. This sequence joins TRBV28 and TRBJ2-3; D unresolved. CDR3: CASSLRNTQYF. The CDR3 bases are TGTGCCAGCAGTTTACGAAATACGCAGTATTTT.